This T cell receptor (beta chain) was found in a study of early stage breast cancer tumors. Study-wide points: Blood repertoires resembled normal breast more than tumor.

Germline V gene lookup returns CDR1 SNHLY and CDR2 FYNNEI. Trimming pared 3 bases from V and 12 bases from J, leaving 9 bases between. There are 11 residues in the CDR3. A remark on this clone: Its antigen is not identified.

The repertoire was sequenced with immunoSEQ multiplex PCR; TCRdb's copy has only in-frame clones and lacks some. The sample shows about 8,000 clones, 62% of them seen only once. The gene calls are TRBV2 and TRBJ2-1; D might be TRBD1 (6 bases). Material: breast tumor tissue. This receptor was taken from a person aged 65 to 85 with breast cancer. The CDR3, as DNA: TGTGCCAGCAGTGACAGGGGTGGGCAGTTCTTC. Protein: CASSDRGGQFF.